This entry describes one T cell receptor (beta chain). Its matching antigen is unknown. This specimen belongs to a study of cytomegalovirus exposure and HLA in healthy donors. Whole-study results and caveats: It has been reported that TCR beta sequences accurately predicted the HLA-A and HLA-B alleles of most subjects. Cytomegalovirus association was listed for roughly 160 TCR beta chains. There were reportedly fewer N-insertions in an Asian-associated ancestry cluster than the roughly 700-donor mean, in a later analysis. Presence/absence comparisons presumed near-even sequencing depth among donors.

PCR was performed using 60 Vbeta and 13 Jbeta primers. The assay was immunoSEQ multiplex PCR, and TCRdb's table has in-frame clones only and misses some. The sample shows some 120,000 clones, over 70% of them seen only once. The V end was cut by 4 bases, the J end by 0 bases, with 7 bases between. Germline V gene lookup returns CDR1 LGHNA and CDR2 YNFKEQ. The CDR3 is 13 amino acids. The sample comprised PBMCs. The V call is TRBV4-2, the J call TRBJ2-7; the D is unclear. This TCR was recovered from a woman aged 50 to 65 in good health and CMV-seronegative. The CDR3 DNA is TGTGCCAGCAGCCCCATTAGCTCCTACGAGCAGTACTTC. Its translation is CASSPISSYEQYF.